This T cell receptor beta chain comes out of a study of CD8 T cells in ankylosing spondylitis. A single record per CDR3 protein comes from TCRdb applying MiXCR to the 5' RACE reads. The sample contains over 100,000 distinct CDR3 sequences, about 7% of which appear only once. Study-level points and caveats: CD8+ cells made up the disease-linked clones, which were relatively rare in peripheral blood. Made up of eight highly homologous variants, a TCR beta motif appeared characteristic of ankylosing spondylitis blood.

This clonotype was counted many times. The antigen is unknown. The CDR3 has 14 residues. V was shortened by 10 bases and J by 4 bases, with 17 bases between the two germline ends. Germline loops: CDR1 LNHDA, CDR2 SQIVND (reference sequence). The genes are TRBV19 and TRBJ1-5, with D maybe TRBD1 (6 bases). The clonotype was recovered from a male donor with ankylosing spondylitis or in good health (not recorded which). Sequencing input: blood, either unsorted or a sorted T cell fraction (not recorded which). CDR3 DNA sequence: TGTGCCACTACTCCAGGGGCAGGAAATCAGCCCCAGCATTTT. It translates to CATTPGAGNQPQHF.